The next 15 T cell receptor beta chains were all read from a single sample in a study of a mutant IDH1 vaccine in newly diagnosed glioma. The antigens of these receptors remain unknown. This table comes from immunoSEQ multiplex PCR, and its TCRdb copy is limited to in-frame clones, with some not included. The table lists tens of thousands of clones, 74% of them singletons. Time point meaning: week 35, safety follow-up. The vaccine gave 300 ug of a 20-mer mutant IDH1 peptide subcutaneously per dose. Here the sequenced sample was PBMCs, taken from a glioma patient whose treatment included an IDH1 peptide vaccine. These receptors originate from a man aged 45-65 years with glioma.

The chain is built from TRBV27 and TRBJ1-2, with a tentative D call TRBD1 (6 bases). This CDR3 has 12 amino acids. The ends were cut back, 3 bases at V and 7 bases at J, with 9 bases in the middle. Germline V gene data show CDR1 as MNHEY and CDR2 as SMNVEV (reference sequence). DNA of the CDR3: TGTGCCAGCAGTTTTTCAGGGGTTGGCTACACCTTC. Encoded protein: CASSFSGVGYTF.

This chain uses TRBV5-1 with TRBJ2-2; tentative D call: TRBD2 (6 bases). CDR1 and CDR2 (germline): SGHRS, YFSETQ. The CDR3 loop spans 14 amino acids. V was cut by 6 bases and J by 5 bases, with 14 bases left in between. CDR3 residues: CASTPRAGTGELFF. For the CDR3, the DNA is TGCGCCAGCACTCCTCGTGCGGGGACCGGGGAGCTGTTTTTT.

The table lists this clone with a few counts. J is TRBJ2-2 and V is TRBV9; D gene unclear. The CDR3 extends over 14 amino acids. The V end lost 2 bases, the J end lost 1 base, and 6 bases lay between the germline ends. Germline V gene data show CDR1 as SGDLS and CDR2 as YYNGEE. CDR3 coding DNA: TGTGCCAGCAGCGTTCAAGGGAACACCGGGGAGCTGTTTTTT. Encoded protein: CASSVQGNTGELFF.

The CDR3 sequence: CSAQPGYGYTF. The CDR3 DNA is TGCAGTGCTCAGCCTGGCTATGGCTACACCTTC. The chain recombines TRBV20-1 with TRBJ1-2; D not resolved. Trimming shortened V by 5 bases and J by 4 bases, and 8 bases separated the two germline ends. CDR1 is DFQATT, CDR2 SNEGSKA, per germline (reference sequence). CDR3 length equals 11 residues.

In this sample, this clone turned up a few times. The chain links TRBV6-5 to TRBJ2-4, with a tentative D call TRBD2 (5 bases). Trimming pared 5 bases from V and 2 bases from J, leaving 13 bases between. The CDR3 covers 15 residues. In germline, CDR1 is MNHEY, CDR2 SVGAGI. This CDR3 reads CASSPRTGTKNIQYF. In nucleotides, the CDR3 is TGTGCCAGCAGTCCCCGGACGGGGACCAAAAACATTCAGTACTTC.

This clone showed up just a few times. V is TRBV6-1 and J is TRBJ1-2; D is possibly TRBD1 (5 bases). The CDR3 contains 11 residues. The V gene's germline CDR1 is MNHNS and CDR2 SASEGT. V was pared by 7 bases and J by 8 bases, with 11 bases between. The DNA of the CDR3 is TGTGCCAGCATGGGGGTAGAGGGCTACACCTTC. Translating gives CASMGVEGYTF.

This chain links TRBV27 with TRBJ2-5; D is uncertain. Trimming pared 5 bases from V and 9 bases from J, leaving 16 bases between. The CDR3 contains 13 residues. Looked up from germline, CDR1 is MNHEY and CDR2 is SMNVEV (reference sequence). The CDR3 loop is CASSPTRAGAQYF. The CDR3 DNA is TGTGCCAGCAGTCCAACTCGTGCTGGGGCCCAGTACTTC.

This chain joins TRBV28 and TRBJ1-2; 11 nucleotides line up with TRBD1. The CDR3 sequence is 14 residues long. V shed 10 bases, J shed 4 bases, and the junction held 8 bases outside the gene matches. Germline loops: CDR1 MDHEN, CDR2 SYDVKM. The CDR3, as DNA: TGTGCCATTAGGATTGGGACAGGGGGCTATGGCTACACCTTC. Protein product: CAIRIGTGGYGYTF.

V gene TRBV5-6 combines with J gene TRBJ1-1; weak D call: TRBD1 (6 bases). There are 14 residues in the CDR3. Trimming shortened V by 0 bases and J by 2 bases, and 8 bases separated the two germline ends. The germline gives CDR1 SGHDT, CDR2 YYEEEE. The CDR3 DNA follows: TGTGCCAGCAGCTTGGCCAGGGGAAACACTGAAGCTTTCTTT. This gives the protein CASSLARGNTEAFF.

The gene calls are TRBV14 and TRBJ1-4, with 9 nucleotides matching TRBD1. The length of the CDR3 is 15 residues. Germline values: CDR1 SGHDN, CDR2 FVKESK. The junction had 5 bases not matched to a gene; V was cut back by 2 bases and J by 7 bases. DNA for the CDR3: TGTGCCAGCAGCCAATGGACAGGGGCGGGTGAAAAACTGTTTTTT. It translates to CASSQWTGAGEKLFF. The full variable domain, completed using reference TRBV14 and TRBJ1-4, is EAGVTQFPSHSVIEKGQTVTLRCDPISGHDNLYWYRRVMGKEIKFLLHFVKESKQDESGMPNNRFLAERTGGTYSTLKVQPAELEDSGVYFCASSQWTGAGEKLFFGSGTQLSVL.

This chain joins TRBV6-1 and TRBJ2-7; D is unresolved. Per the germline V gene, CDR1 is MNHNS and CDR2 is SASEGT. The CDR3 has 15 amino acids. The germline V and J ends were trimmed by 2 bases and 2 bases, with 13 bases remaining between them. In DNA, the CDR3 is TGTGCCAGCAGTGAATTCACAGTGGGTACCTACGAGCAGTACTTC. It is translated as CASSEFTVGTYEQYF.

The rearrangement uses TRBV4-1 and TRBJ1-1, with unresolved D. Trimming took off 6 bases at V and 2 bases at J, with 7 bases between the two ends. The length of the CDR3 is 12 residues. CDR1 and CDR2 from the germline V gene are MGHRA and YSYEKL. DNA for the CDR3: TGCGCCAGCAGGGAGGGTAACACTGAAGCTTTCTTT. Translated, it gives CASREGNTEAFF.

V is TRBV30 and J is TRBJ1-3; D is uncertain. The ends were cut back, 2 bases at V and 2 bases at J, with 4 bases in the middle. The germline V gene has CDR1 GTSNPN and CDR2 SVGIG (reference sequence). This CDR3 comprises 12 residues. The CDR3 spells CAWSRTGNTIYF. CDR3 DNA: TGTGCCTGGAGTCGAACTGGAAACACCATATATTTT. The whole variable domain, filled in from reference TRBV30 and TRBJ1-3, reads SQTIHQWPATLVQPVGSPLSLECTVEGTSNPNLYWYRQAAGRGLQLLFYSVGIGQISSEVPQNLSASRPQDRQFILSSKKLLLSDSGFYLCAWSRTGNTIYFGEGSWLTVV.

This clone has a handful of counts. As DNA, the CDR3 is TGTGCCAGCTCACCAGGACAGGTCTCTGGAAACACCATATATTTT. Its protein product is CASSPGQVSGNTIYF. V is TRBV18 and J is TRBJ1-3, with 7 bases lining up with TRBD1. With V trimmed by 2 bases and J by 0 bases, 1 base remained unmatched. CDR1 is KGHSH, CDR2 LQKENI, per germline. The CDR3 length is 15 residues.

The V call is TRBV6-1, the J call TRBJ1-1, with D unresolved. The CDR3 has 14 residues. Germline V CDR1 and CDR2: MNHNS, SASEGT. The germline V and J ends were trimmed by 4 bases and 0 bases, with 9 bases remaining between them. CDR3 nucleotides: TGTGCCAGCAGTGCCCGACGAATGAACACTGAAGCTTTCTTT. The encoded protein is CASSARRMNTEAFF.